This TCR beta chain comes out of a study of blood T cell repertoires in COVID-19. Background on the study: The samples span acute and convalescent COVID-19 from the United States, Italy and Spain.

Sequencing used immunoSEQ multiplex PCR; TCRdb keeps in-frame clones, though not all of them. The table includes over 200,000 clones, more than 70% detected once. After removal of 4 bases from V and 4 bases from J, the junction contained 5 bases not matched to a gene. Germline V CDR1 and CDR2: SGHNT, YYREEE (reference sequence). CDR3 length: 14 amino acids. This receptor was taken from a woman aged 55-70 years with acute or convalescent COVID-19. The chain couples TRBV5-4 to TRBJ1-5; 7 bases align to TRBD1. The sample taken for sequencing was peripheral blood. The CDR3 coding sequence is TGTGCCAGCAGCGCCGCAGGGGGAAATCAGCCCCAGCATTTT. It codes for CASSAAGGNQPQHF.